The 7 T cell receptor beta chains presented below share a single source sample, sequenced in a study of early T cells in non-severe SARS-CoV-2 infection. TCRdb used MiXCR to reprocess the 5' RACE reads, holding one entry per CDR3 protein. Found here are roughly 80,000 distinct CDR3 sequences, about 16% of them singletons; the top ten hold approximately 2.6%. Material: whole blood. These TCRs come from an adult who was a healthcare worker with PCR-confirmed SARS-CoV-2 infection or an uninfected control (not recorded which).

The V and J genes are TRBV7-9 and TRBJ1-2; D gene uncertain. V dropped 0 bases and J dropped 4 bases, with 9 bases sitting between them. Germline CDR1 and CDR2: SEHNR and FQNEAQ (reference sequence). The CDR3 covers 14 residues. CDR3 amino acids: CASSLASPAYGYTF. The CDR3, as DNA: TGTGCCAGCAGCTTAGCGTCGCCAGCCTATGGCTACACCTTC. Combining the CDR3 with reference TRBV7-9 and TRBJ1-2 gives the whole variable domain DTGVSQNPRHKITKRGQNVTFRCDPISEHNRLYWYRQTLGQGPEFLTYFQNEAQLEKSRLLSDRFSAERPKGSFSTLEIQRTEQGDSAMYLCASSLASPAYGYTFGSGTRLTVV.

This clonotype turned up a few times. The V and J genes are TRBV5-1 and TRBJ1-2; D call uncertain. Trimming took 4 bases from V and 6 from J, leaving 16 bases between them. The CDR3 runs 14 residues. Germline CDR1 reads SGHRS; CDR2 reads YFSETQ. The CDR3, as DNA: TGCGCCAGCAGCAGGACGGGCGTCGGAGATGGCTACACCTTC. It is translated as CASSRTGVGDGYTF. Full variable domain (outside the CDR3, taken from reference TRBV5-1 and TRBJ1-2): KAGVTQTPRYLIKTRGQQVTLSCSPISGHRSVSWYQQTPGQGLQFLFEYFSETQRNKGNFPGRFSGRQFSNSRSEMNVSTLELGDSALYLCASSRTGVGDGYTFGSGTRLTVV.

This clonotype was seen more than once but under ten times. The V gene is TRBV5-4, the J gene TRBJ2-7, with TRBD1 matching 8 bases. The J segment lost 5 bases and the V segment lost 4 bases, leaving 8 bases of the junction unmatched. From germline, CDR1 is SGHNT and CDR2 YYREEE (reference sequence). This CDR3 spans 14 amino acids. The CDR3 coding sequence is TGTGCCAGCAGCCCCAGGACAGGGCTCCACGAGCAGTACTTC. As protein: CASSPRTGLHEQYF.

This clonotype appeared a few times. The chain couples TRBV6-5 to TRBJ2-1, with 12 bases lining up with TRBD2. Germline CDR1 MNHEY, CDR2 SVGAGI. The CDR3 contains 20 residues. Trimming removed 2 bases from V and 5 bases from J; junction bases left unmatched: 16. CDR3 sequence reads: CASSYEYPTQTSGRNNEQFF. The CDR3 nucleotides are TGTGCCAGCAGTTACGAGTACCCCACCCAAACTAGCGGGAGGAACAATGAGCAGTTCTTC.

The chain combines TRBV6-6 with TRBJ2-1; D is unclear. Germline loops: CDR1 MNHNY, CDR2 SVGAGI (reference sequence). The V gene lost 7 bases and the J gene lost 5 bases, with 15 bases spanning the gap. The CDR3 is made up of 14 amino acids. The CDR3 coding sequence is TGTGCCAGCAATCCGCCACCTCCTAACAATGAGCAGTTCTTC. It specifies CASNPPPPNNEQFF.

V is TRBV20-1 and J is TRBJ2-3; 7 nucleotides line up with TRBD2. Germline V CDR1 and CDR2: DFQATT, SNEGSKA (reference sequence). Losses at the gene ends were 3 bases for V and 5 bases for J; bases not matched to a gene: 5. This CDR3 region has 13 residues. The DNA of the CDR3 is TGCAGTGCTAGCCCCGGGGGGATAGATACGCAGTATTTT. Translation: CSASPGGIDTQYF.

This clonotype has more than one count but fewer than ten. This chain joins TRBV11-3 and TRBJ2-5; 9 bases match TRBD1. The germline V gene encodes CDR1 SGHNT and CDR2 YENEEA. V lost 5 bases to trimming and J lost 4 bases; unmatched junction nucleotides: 8. The CDR3 contains 15 residues. The DNA for the CDR3 is TGTGCCAGCAGCCGAGGACAGGGGAATCTAGAGACCCAGTACTTC. Translation gives CASSRGQGNLETQYF. Filled out from reference TRBV11-3 and TRBJ2-5, the complete variable domain reads EAGVVQSPRYKIIEKKQPVAFWCNPISGHNTLYWYLQNLGQGPELLIRYENEEAVDDSQLPKDRFSAERLKGVDSTLKIQPAELGDSAVYLCASSRGQGNLETQYFGPGTRLLVL.